This passage covers 26 T cell receptor beta chains from one sample sequenced in a study of T cells in Graves' hyperthyroidism and ophthalmopathy. Researchers took RNA transcripts and amplified the TCR beta CDR3 regions from them. With the HTBI primer set, the TCR CDR3 went through a first round of RT-PCR. TCRdb itself ran the multiplex PCR reads through MiXCR, one entry per CDR3 protein. The sample records approximately 560,000 distinct CDR3 sequences, 15% to 19% being singletons. The sequencing sample was made of blood. The receptors come from a woman aged 30 to 39 with Graves' hyperthyroidism.

In this sample, this clonotype turned up a few times. DNA of the CDR3: TGTGCCAGCAGTTACTCCGCCGCATCGGGCTACGAGCAGTACTTC. Residues: CASSYSAASGYEQYF. The chain joins TRBV6-5 to TRBJ2-7; D unresolved. The V and J ends lost 0 bases and 3 bases respectively, with 12 bases between them. Germline-derived CDR1 and CDR2 are MNHEY and SVGAGI. CDR3 length equals 15 residues.

Ten or more counts support this clonotype. The chain combines TRBV11-2 with TRBJ2-1, with 8 bases identical to TRBD1. This CDR3 region has 16 residues. The junction had 7 bases not matched to a gene; V was cut back by 1 base and J by 5 bases. Germline V gene data show CDR1 as SGHAT and CDR2 as FQNNGV. This CDR3 is CASSLVFGQGDNEQFF. CDR3 nucleotides: TGTGCCAGCAGCTTAGTGTTCGGACAGGGAGACAATGAGCAGTTCTTC.

The rearrangement uses TRBV2 and TRBJ1-1, with D hard to call. This CDR3 is 10 amino acids long. CDR1 is SNHLY and CDR2 is FYNNEI in the germline V gene. With 10 bases removed from V and 5 bases from J, the gap between germline ends came to 8 bases. CDR3 sequence (DNA): TGTGCCACACTCCGAACTGAAGCTTTCTTT. This sequence encodes CATLRTEAFF.

The rearrangement joins TRBV10-3 to TRBJ2-7; 12 positions match TRBD2. CDR1 and CDR2 from the germline V gene are ENHRY and SYGVKD. There are 15 residues in the CDR3. V gave up 6 bases and J gave up 3 bases; unmatched junction bases: 6. Written as DNA, the CDR3 is TGTGCCATCAGGAGACTAGCGGGAGAGGGCTACGAGCAGTACTTC. Residues: CAIRRLAGEGYEQYF.

The sample holds one count of this clonotype. V gene TRBV5-1 combines with J gene TRBJ2-3, with a weak D call TRBD1 (5 bases). CDR1 and CDR2 (germline): SGHRS, YFSETQ. V dropped 5 bases and J dropped 2 bases, with 15 bases sitting between them. This CDR3 is built from 15 residues. DNA of the CDR3: TGCGCCAGCAGATTAAGTGGGGCGTTCACAGATACGCAGTATTTT. Protein sequence: CASRLSGAFTDTQYF.

With regard to this clonotype: This may be a read error, as it is one base from a much larger clone. The rearrangement links TRBV20-1 to TRBJ2-6; D might be TRBD2 (6 bases). The V end lost 0 bases, the J end lost 3 bases, and 12 bases lay between the germline ends. This CDR3 is 16 amino acids long. Looked up from germline, CDR1 is DFQATT and CDR2 is SNEGSKA (reference sequence). CDR3 coding DNA: TGCAGTGCTAGAGACGGGGGTCGGTTTGGGGCCAACGTCCTGACTTTC. Protein: CSARDGGRFGANVLTF.

The table lists this clonotype with a count of one. The chain joins TRBV6-5 to TRBJ1-4; D call uncertain. The CDR3 loop spans 17 amino acids. Germline values: CDR1 MNHEY, CDR2 SVGAGI. The germline V and J ends were trimmed by 3 bases and 8 bases, with 22 bases remaining between them. CDR3 protein: CASSYRAGTHMMEKLFF. The CDR3, as DNA: TGTGCCAGCAGTTATAGGGCCGGCACCCATATGATGGAAAAACTGTTTTTT.

This clonotype was detected ten times or more. The rearrangement joins TRBV19 to TRBJ2-7, with D possibly being TRBD1 (5 bases). Germline assignment: CDR1 LNHDA and CDR2 SQIVND (reference sequence). This CDR3 has 13 amino acids. V was shortened by 7 bases and J by 2 bases, with 12 bases between the two germline ends. CDR3 sequence (DNA): TGTGCCAGTACCCCTGGGGCAACCTACGAGCAGTACTTC. It yields the protein CASTPGATYEQYF.

This clonotype has just a few counts. The chain has TRBV20-1 and TRBJ2-7; TRBD2 agrees at 8 bases. After removal of 6 bases from V and 2 bases from J, the junction contained 12 bases not matched to a gene. The CDR3 contains 15 residues. CDR1 DFQATT and CDR2 SNEGSKA come from the germline V gene (reference sequence). CDR3 sequence (DNA): TGCAGTGCAAACCCGAGTAGCGGGAACACCTACGAGCAGTACTTC. Its protein is CSANPSSGNTYEQYF.

The V and J genes are TRBV6-1 and TRBJ1-5; D is ambiguous. CDR1 is MNHNS and CDR2 is SASEGT in the germline V gene. V lost 1 base to trimming and J lost 0 bases, with 10 bases between them. The CDR3 has 16 amino acids. The CDR3 here is CASSEGRQISNQPQHF. CDR3 DNA: TGTGCCAGCAGTGAAGGCCGGCAGATTAGCAATCAGCCCCAGCATTTT.

This clonotype was seen many times. This sequence joins TRBV5-1 and TRBJ1-2; no reliable D call. The CDR3 covers 13 residues. The V and J ends lost 0 bases and 5 bases respectively, with 8 bases between them. Germline lookup yields CDR1 SGHRS and CDR2 YFSETQ. CDR3 region: CASSLDGDYGYTF. In DNA form, the CDR3 reads TGCGCCAGCAGCTTGGACGGGGATTATGGCTACACCTTC.

The chain recombines TRBV25-1 with TRBJ1-3, with D maybe TRBD1 (6 bases). This CDR3 region has 14 residues. V lost 1 base and J lost 4, with 8 bases in between. Germline CDR1 and CDR2: MGHDK and SYGVNS. As DNA, the CDR3 is TGTGCCAGCAGTGAATGGGACACAGGAAACACCATATATTTT. Its protein is CASSEWDTGNTIYF.

This clonotype was observed at least ten times. J is TRBJ2-7 and V is TRBV6-2 or TRBV6-3; D perhaps matches TRBD2 (5 bases). The V end was cut by 6 bases, the J end by 2 bases, with 23 bases between. CDR3 length equals 17 residues. Germline CDR1 is MNHEY and CDR2 is SVGEGT. The DNA for the CDR3 is TGTGCCAGCAGCCGTCGAGGGCCCGGATCACTCACCTACGAGCAGTACTTC. It translates to CASSRRGPGSLTYEQYF.

This clonotype was seen at least ten times. This rearrangement joins TRBV28 to TRBJ2-1, with a weak D call TRBD1 (5 bases). CDR3 length: 14 amino acids. The V gene's germline CDR1 is MDHEN and CDR2 SYDVKM. Trimming removed 5 bases from V and 8 bases from J, with 16 bases in between. The CDR3: CASSNGHTSDEQFF. The CDR3 bases are TGTGCCAGCAGTAACGGACACACCAGCGATGAGCAGTTCTTC.

In this sample, this clonotype turned up a few times. The chain carries TRBV30 and TRBJ2-6; D is possibly TRBD1 (6 bases). V was cut by 0 bases and J by 3 bases, with 9 bases left in between. CDR1 and CDR2 (germline): GTSNPN, SVGIG (reference sequence). The CDR3 extends over 15 amino acids. The CDR3 here is CAWSVGTSGANVLTF. The DNA for the CDR3 is TGTGCCTGGAGTGTAGGGACAAGTGGGGCCAACGTCCTGACTTTC. The variable domain in full, completed from reference TRBV30 and TRBJ2-6, reads SQTIHQWPATLVQPVGSPLSLECTVEGTSNPNLYWYRQAAGRGLQLLFYSVGIGQISSEVPQNLSASRPQDRQFILSSKKLLLSDSGFYLCAWSVGTSGANVLTFGAGSRLTVL.

This clonotype was recorded only once. The J gene is TRBJ2-7, the V gene TRBV14, with no clear D. The DNA end favors TRBJ2-1, so the J call may be wrong. Germline V CDR1 and CDR2: SGHDN, FVKESK. This CDR3 contains 14 residues. The DNA of the CDR3 is TGTGCCAGCAGCAAGCCAGGCCTATCCTACGAGCAGTTCTTC. It codes for CASSKPGLSYEQFF.

The J gene is TRBJ1-1, the V gene TRBV11-3; D is unresolved. Per germline, CDR1 SGHNT and CDR2 YENEEA. V lost 1 base to trimming and J lost 4 bases, with 10 bases between them. This CDR3 comprises 14 residues. The CDR3 spells CASSLGRVGTEAFF. CDR3 DNA sequence: TGTGCCAGCAGCTTAGGACGGGTGGGCACTGAAGCTTTCTTT.

Ten or more counts support this clonotype. The chain employs TRBV20-1 and TRBJ2-3; 11 nucleotides agree with TRBD2. Germline values: CDR1 DFQATT, CDR2 SNEGSKA (reference sequence). This CDR3 region has 15 residues. The V gene end was trimmed by 6 bases and the J gene end by 3 bases; junction bases not matched to a gene: 8. The chain's CDR3 is CSAKNPSGRTDTQYF. The CDR3 nucleotides read TGCAGTGCAAAGAACCCTAGCGGGAGGACAGATACGCAGTATTTT.

The chain joins TRBV20-1 to TRBJ2-1, with no clear D. There are 12 residues in the CDR3. Germline CDR1 and CDR2: DFQATT and SNEGSKA (reference sequence). V was clipped by 3 bases and J by 6 bases, with 9 bases between them. CDR3 bases: TGCAGTGCTAGGGTAGGTGGCAATGAGCAGTTCTTC. Its protein product is CSARVGGNEQFF.

This clonotype was counted ten times or more. The rearrangement links TRBV5-1 to TRBJ2-7; 8 bases align to TRBD2. Germline CDR1 is SGHRS and CDR2 is YFSETQ. CDR3 size: 15 residues. With 4 bases clipped from V and 3 bases from J, the junction kept 9 bases outside the gene matches. CDR3 DNA sequence: TGCGCCAGCAGCCGGACAGCGGGAGATGGCTACGAGCAGTACTTC. It encodes CASSRTAGDGYEQYF. Complete variable domain (other parts from reference TRBV5-1 and TRBJ2-7): KAGVTQTPRYLIKTRGQQVTLSCSPISGHRSVSWYQQTPGQGLQFLFEYFSETQRNKGNFPGRFSGRQFSNSRSEMNVSTLELGDSALYLCASSRTAGDGYEQYFGPGTRLTVT.

The CDR3 spells CASSLPRLAGGPYEQYF. CDR3 DNA: TGTGCCAGCAGCTTACCAAGACTAGCGGGAGGGCCCTACGAGCAGTACTTC. V is TRBV11-1 and J is TRBJ2-7, with TRBD2 identical over 14 bases. J gave up 2 bases and V 2 bases, and 5 bases lay outside the gene matches. This CDR3 is 17 amino acids long. Germline V gene data show CDR1 as SGHAT and CDR2 as FQDESV (reference sequence).

This clonotype came up many times. The chain recombines TRBV20-1 with TRBJ2-1; the match to TRBD2 covers 8 bases. Losses at the gene ends were 5 bases for V and 7 bases for J; bases not matched to a gene: 16. In germline, CDR1 is DFQATT, CDR2 SNEGSKA (reference sequence). The CDR3 is 16 amino acids. CDR3: CSAQIAGGGRGNEQFF. CDR3 DNA sequence: TGCAGTGCTCAGATCGCGGGGGGCGGGAGAGGAAATGAGCAGTTCTTC.

V usage is TRBV27 and J usage is TRBJ2-1; no firm D call. The V end was cut by 3 bases, the J end by 10 bases, with 19 bases between. The CDR3 spans 15 residues. Germline CDR1 MNHEY, CDR2 SMNVEV (reference sequence). CDR3 nucleotide sequence: TGTGCCAGCAGTTTGGGTTTAGACTTGTCGCGGGAGCAGTTCTTC. Translating gives CASSLGLDLSREQFF.

Ten or more counts support this clonotype. CDR3 in DNA: TGTGCCAGTAATGGACAGGGAAGGTCCGATAGCAATCAGCCCCAGCATTTT. Encoded protein: CASNGQGRSDSNQPQHF. J is TRBJ1-5 and V is TRBV19; 8 positions agree with TRBD1. The ends lost 7 bases at V and 0 bases at J; junction bases unmatched: 11. The CDR3 is 17 residues long. Germline V CDR1 and CDR2: LNHDA, SQIVND (reference sequence).

This clonotype was seen many times. V usage is TRBV28 and J usage is TRBJ2-3, with 10 bases matching TRBD2. Germline assignment: CDR1 MDHEN and CDR2 SYDVKM. The V gene end was trimmed by 5 bases and the J gene end by 0 bases; junction bases not matched to a gene: 5. This CDR3 has 16 residues. The CDR3 bases are TGTGCCAGCAGTCGACCGGGACTAGCGAGCACAGATACGCAGTATTTT. Amino acids: CASSRPGLASTDTQYF.

This clonotype was observed once. This chain joins TRBV7-3 and TRBJ2-1; 10 bases are shared with TRBD1. CDR1 and CDR2 (germline): SGHTA, FQGTGA. The CDR3 runs 15 residues. V dropped 4 bases and J dropped 4; count of bases not matched to a gene: 4. Written as DNA, the CDR3 is TGTGCCAGCAGCTCCAGACAGGGGGCATACAATGAGCAGTTCTTC. Its translation: CASSSRQGAYNEQFF.